Described below is a single TCR beta chain sequence and its context. As yet, its antigen is unknown. The data were obtained in a study of graft-versus-host responses after intestinal transplantation. At the level of the study: As for transplant type, recipients had multivisceral, liver-intestinal, or isolated intestinal grafts. Once they had received anti-thymocyte globulin induction, all recipients took tacrolimus and steroids for approximately 3 years. Notes on the study in general: Graft-donor T cell macrochimerism in patients accompanied high graft-versus-host to host-versus-graft clonal ratios in allografts. Circulating GvH clones peaking coincided with falling HvG clones soon after transplant.

This CDR3 comprises 16 residues. From germline, CDR1 is MRHNA and CDR2 SNTAGT. V gave up 2 bases and J gave up 7 bases; unmatched junction bases: 5. Assay used: immunoSEQ multiplex PCR; TCRdb lists only in-frame clones, some missing. The sample carries roughly 40,000 clones, 91% recorded once. The clonotype originates from a human patient who received an intestinal transplant, so some T cells may come from the graft donor. The chain recombines TRBV6-4 with TRBJ2-1, with 13 bases lining up with TRBD2. Sequences were derived from PBMCs, sampled 524 days after transplant. The CDR3 loop is CASSDRGLAGDNEQFF. The CDR3 nucleotides are TGTGCCAGCAGTGACCGCGGACTAGCGGGAGATAATGAGCAGTTCTTC.